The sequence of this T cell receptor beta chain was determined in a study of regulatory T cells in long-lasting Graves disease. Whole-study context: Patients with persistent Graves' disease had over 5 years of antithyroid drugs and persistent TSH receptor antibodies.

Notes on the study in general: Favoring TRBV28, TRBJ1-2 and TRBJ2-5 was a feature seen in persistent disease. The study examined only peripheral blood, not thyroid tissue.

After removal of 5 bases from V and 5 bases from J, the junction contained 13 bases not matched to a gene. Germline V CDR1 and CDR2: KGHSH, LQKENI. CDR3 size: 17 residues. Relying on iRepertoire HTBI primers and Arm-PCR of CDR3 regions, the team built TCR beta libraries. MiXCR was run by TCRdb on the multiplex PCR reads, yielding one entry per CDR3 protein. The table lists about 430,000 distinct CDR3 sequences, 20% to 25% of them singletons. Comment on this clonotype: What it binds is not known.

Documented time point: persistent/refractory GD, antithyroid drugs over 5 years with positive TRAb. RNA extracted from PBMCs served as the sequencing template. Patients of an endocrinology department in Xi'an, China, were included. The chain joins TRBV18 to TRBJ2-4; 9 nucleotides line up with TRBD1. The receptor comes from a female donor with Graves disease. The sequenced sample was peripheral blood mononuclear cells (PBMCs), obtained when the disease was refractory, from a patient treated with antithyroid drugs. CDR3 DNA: TGTGCCAGCTCAGAGAAAGCGTTGGACAGGGGAGAAAACATTCAGTACTTC. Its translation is CASSEKALDRGENIQYF. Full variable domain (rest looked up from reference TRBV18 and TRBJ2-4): NAGVMQNPRHLVRRRGQEARLRCSPMKGHSHVYWYRQLPEEGLKFMVYLQKENIIDESGMPKERFSAEFPKEGPSILRIQQVVRGDSAAYFCASSEKALDRGENIQYFGAGTRLSVL.